This TCR beta chain was captured by sequencing in a study of neurological immune-mediated disorders (dated by TCRdb to between 2018 and 2020). As for the study more broadly: Peripheral blood TCR-beta repertoires from HTLV-I-associated myelopathy (HAM/TSP) patients, multiple sclerosis patients and healthy controls were compared by UMI-based sequencing. The cohort was made up of approximately 71 subjects, consisting of around 14 HAM/TSP patients, approximately 35 multiple sclerosis patients and roughly 20 healthy controls. Technical triplicate libraries were sequenced to precisely calculate the variability in frequency of each individual clone. Alongside PBMC samples, the set of some 97 TCR-beta libraries contained longitudinal samples, technical triplicates, and paired CD4+ and CD8+ T-cell subsets that had been sorted.

cDNA was synthesized by template-switch 5'RACE using a primer carrying a 10-nucleotide random unique molecular identifier by which each TCR transcript was tagged. Every sequencing run yielded over 170 million TCR-beta sequences covering 15-18 subjects. The RNeasy kit was used to extract total RNA. The KAPA Real-time Library Amplification kit was used to amplify TCR-beta VDJ regions with primers targeting the TCR constant region and the 5'RACE anchor. A first PCR added sample indexes and Illumina adaptors, after which a second PCR increased the library yield. After Ampure bead purification, the roughly 650 bp TCR product was size-selected on a 2% E-gel SizeSelection system. Library quality was checked on a Bioanalyzer, concentration was measured with Qubit, and libraries were quantified with the Kapa Library Quantification kit before pooling. An Illumina HiSeq 2500 sequenced the libraries paired-end 2 x 150 bp. To increase sequence diversity, roughly 24-32% phiX was spiked into each library pool. On the authors' methods: Quality-filtered reads were processed with the UMI-based MiGEC pipeline, and over 90% of raw TCR sequences were removed by the MiGEC pipeline during error correction. IMGT germline references were used for aligning VDJ genes, and each clonotype was defined as a unique CDR3 amino acid sequence together with its V-J genes. Clonal expansion, Shannon diversity and CDR3 relatedness (CalcPairwiseDistances, ClusterSamples) were evaluated with VDJtools, and phylogenetic trees were built with CLCbio workbench. Clones with at least 8 unique UMIs were defined as expanded, with this threshold being based on coefficient-of-variation modelling across technical triplicates. The public reads were run again by TCRdb, first through fastp at Q25 and then through MiXCR, and only productive beta chains were kept. Under each unique CDR3 protein, matching rows form one entry showing the most common genes and DNA. The V and J calls and clone size come from TCRdb's table, not from the authors' own analysis. The sample contains about 59,000 distinct CDR3 sequences, less than 25% of them found a single time. Jointly, the top ten make up 4.6% of the sample.

General conclusions and limits of the study: TCR clonal expansion was highest in HAM/TSP patients and lowest in MS patients, with MS patients falling below even healthy controls. No identical CDR3 amino acid sequences were found to be shared among expanded clones across subjects, suggesting that TCR-beta repertoires were private in all groups.

This clonotype was counted many times. Its binding antigen is unknown. No base quality information exists; no much larger clone differs at one position. This specimen's time point label, per the study, means: technical triplicate 2. Libraries from unsorted PBMCs were made from 2 million PBMCs kept in RNAlater at -80 degrees C until RNA extraction. PBMCs were separated from peripheral blood using Ficoll-Hypaque density gradient centrifugation and then cryopreserved in liquid nitrogen. The CDR3 numbers 13 residues from cysteine through phenylalanine. This entry keeps only the CDR3 DNA: 39 bases, framed from base 1. Reading the germline V gene (reference sequence) gives CDR1 DFQATT and CDR2 SNEGSKA. Cut back by 2 bases and 1 base, the V and J ends lie 6 bases apart.

The sequenced sample consisted of PBMCs. This sequence was found in a man aged 55 to 69 with HTLV-1-associated myelopathy (HAM/TSP). The rearrangement joined TRBV20-1 to TRBJ1-5, and TRBD1 may be the D gene, going by 5 matching bases. CDR3 sequence: CSARQGSNQPQHF. The DNA reads as follows: TGCAGTGCTAGACAGGGAAGCAATCAGCCCCAGCATTTT.